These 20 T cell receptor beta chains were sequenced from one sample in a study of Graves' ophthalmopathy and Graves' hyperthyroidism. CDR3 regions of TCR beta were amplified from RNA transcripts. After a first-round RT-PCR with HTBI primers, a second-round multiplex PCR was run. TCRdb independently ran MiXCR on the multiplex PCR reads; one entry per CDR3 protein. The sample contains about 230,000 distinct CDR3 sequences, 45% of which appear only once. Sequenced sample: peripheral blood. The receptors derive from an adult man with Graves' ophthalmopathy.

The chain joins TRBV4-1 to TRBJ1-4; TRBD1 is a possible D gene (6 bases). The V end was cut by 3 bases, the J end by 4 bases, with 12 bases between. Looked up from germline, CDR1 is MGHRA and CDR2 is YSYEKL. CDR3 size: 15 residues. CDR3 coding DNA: TGCGCCAGCAGCCACCCGGGACATCGTAATGAAAAACTGTTTTTT. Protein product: CASSHPGHRNEKLFF.

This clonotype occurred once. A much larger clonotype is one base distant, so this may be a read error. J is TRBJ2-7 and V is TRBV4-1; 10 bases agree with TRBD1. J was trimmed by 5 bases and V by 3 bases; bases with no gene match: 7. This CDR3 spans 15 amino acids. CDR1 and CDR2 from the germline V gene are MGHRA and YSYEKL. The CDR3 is CASSQRTGGGNEQYF. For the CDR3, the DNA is TGCGCCAGCAGCCAGAGGACAGGGGGTGGCAACGAGCAGTACTTC.

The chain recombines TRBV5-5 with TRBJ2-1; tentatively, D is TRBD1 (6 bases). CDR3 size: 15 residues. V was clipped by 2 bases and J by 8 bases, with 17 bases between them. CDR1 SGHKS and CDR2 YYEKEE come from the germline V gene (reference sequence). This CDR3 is CASSFTGIRGDEQFF. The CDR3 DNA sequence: TGTGCCAGCAGCTTTACAGGGATACGTGGGGATGAGCAGTTCTTC.

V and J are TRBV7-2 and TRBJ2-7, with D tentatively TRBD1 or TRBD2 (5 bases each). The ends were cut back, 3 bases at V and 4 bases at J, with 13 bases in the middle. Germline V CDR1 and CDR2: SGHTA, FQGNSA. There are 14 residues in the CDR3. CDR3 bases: TGTGCCAGCAGCTTTGGTTCGGGGCGATACGAGCAGTACTTC. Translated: CASSFGSGRYEQYF.

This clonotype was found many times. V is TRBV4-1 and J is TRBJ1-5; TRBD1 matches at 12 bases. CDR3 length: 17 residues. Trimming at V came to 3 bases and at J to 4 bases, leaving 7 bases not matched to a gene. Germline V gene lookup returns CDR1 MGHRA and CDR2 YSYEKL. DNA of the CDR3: TGCGCCAGCAGCCAGCCCCCGGGACAGGGGGCTAATCAGCCCCAGCATTTT. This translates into CASSQPPGQGANQPQHF.

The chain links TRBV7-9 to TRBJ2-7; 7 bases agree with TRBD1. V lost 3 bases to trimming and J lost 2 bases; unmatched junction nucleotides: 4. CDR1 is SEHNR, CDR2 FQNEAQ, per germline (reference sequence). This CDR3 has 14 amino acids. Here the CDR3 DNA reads TGTGCCAGCAGCTTGGGGACAGCCACCTACGAGCAGTACTTC. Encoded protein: CASSLGTATYEQYF.

Here the CDR3 reads CASSFSQGIYEQYF. In nucleotides, the CDR3 is TGTGCCAGCAGCTTTTCCCAGGGCATCTACGAGCAGTACTTC. The V gene is TRBV7-3, the J gene TRBJ2-7, with a possible D match to TRBD1 (5 bases). Trimming stripped 3 bases from V and 3 bases from J, with 12 bases between. Germline V CDR1 and CDR2: SGHTA, FQGTGA. The CDR3 runs to 14 residues.

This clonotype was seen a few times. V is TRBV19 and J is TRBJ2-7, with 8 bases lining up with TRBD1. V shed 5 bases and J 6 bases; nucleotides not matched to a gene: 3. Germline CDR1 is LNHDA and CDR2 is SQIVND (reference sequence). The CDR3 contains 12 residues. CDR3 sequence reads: CASSGDRGEQYF. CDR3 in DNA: TGTGCCAGTAGTGGCGACAGGGGCGAGCAGTACTTC.

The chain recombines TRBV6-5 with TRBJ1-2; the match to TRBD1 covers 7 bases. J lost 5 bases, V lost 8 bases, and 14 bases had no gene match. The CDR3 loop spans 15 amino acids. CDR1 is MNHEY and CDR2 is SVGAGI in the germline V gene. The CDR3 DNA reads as TGTGCCAGCCCCCGACCGACAGGGTTTGATTATGGCTACACCTTC. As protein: CASPRPTGFDYGYTF.

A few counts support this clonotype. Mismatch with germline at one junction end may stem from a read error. CDR3 DNA sequence: TGTGCTAGCAGCCCCGGCAGGGGAAGAGATCCCCAAGAGACCCAGTACTTC. Protein: CASSPGRGRDPQETQYF. The gene calls are TRBV7-7 and TRBJ2-5; D might be TRBD1 (6 bases). CDR1 is SSHAT, CDR2 FNYEAQ, per germline (reference sequence). This CDR3 region has 17 residues.

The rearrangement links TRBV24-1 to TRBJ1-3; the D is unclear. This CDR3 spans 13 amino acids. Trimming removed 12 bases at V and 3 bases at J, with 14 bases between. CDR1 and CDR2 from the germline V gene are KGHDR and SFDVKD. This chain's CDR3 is CASQESLGNTIYF. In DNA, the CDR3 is TGTGCCTCCCAAGAGTCGCTTGGAAACACCATATATTTT.

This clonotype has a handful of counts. CDR3 sequence (DNA): TGTGCCAGCACCTACGGGACAGGGGGCGAGCAGTACTTC. This gives the protein CASTYGTGGEQYF. The V gene is TRBV9, the J gene TRBJ2-7; 11 bases map to TRBD1. V was pared by 6 bases and J by 6 bases, with 5 bases of the junction left unmatched. The CDR3 extends over 13 amino acids. Germline V lookup: CDR1 SGDLS, CDR2 YYNGEE. Full variable domain (remainder filled in from reference TRBV9 and TRBJ2-7): DSGVTQTPKHLITATGQRVTLRCSPRSGDLSVYWYQQSLDQGLQFLIQYYNGEERAKGNILERFSAQQFPDLHSELNLSSLELGDSALYFCASTYGTGGEQYFGPGTRLTVT.

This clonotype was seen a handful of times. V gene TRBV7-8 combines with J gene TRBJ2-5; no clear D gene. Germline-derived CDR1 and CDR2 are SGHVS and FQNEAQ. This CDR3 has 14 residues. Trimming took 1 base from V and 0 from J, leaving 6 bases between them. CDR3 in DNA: TGTGCCAGCAGCTTAGATCAGAACCAAGAGACCCAGTACTTC. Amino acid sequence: CASSLDQNQETQYF.

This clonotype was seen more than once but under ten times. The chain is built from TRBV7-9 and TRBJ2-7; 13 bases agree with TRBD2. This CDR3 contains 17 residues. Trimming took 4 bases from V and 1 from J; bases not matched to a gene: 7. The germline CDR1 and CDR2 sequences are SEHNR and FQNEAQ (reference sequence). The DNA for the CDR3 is TGTGCCAGCAGCTCGACTCCGGGACTAGCGGGATCCTACGAGCAGTACTTC. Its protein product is CASSSTPGLAGSYEQYF.

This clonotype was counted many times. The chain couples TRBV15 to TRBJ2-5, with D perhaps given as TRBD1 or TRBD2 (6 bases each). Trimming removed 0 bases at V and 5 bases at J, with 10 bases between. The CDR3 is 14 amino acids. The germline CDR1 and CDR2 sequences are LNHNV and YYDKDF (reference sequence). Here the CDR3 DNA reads TGTGCCACCAGCAGAGAAGGGGGGAGGGAGACCCAGTACTTC. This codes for CATSREGGRETQYF.

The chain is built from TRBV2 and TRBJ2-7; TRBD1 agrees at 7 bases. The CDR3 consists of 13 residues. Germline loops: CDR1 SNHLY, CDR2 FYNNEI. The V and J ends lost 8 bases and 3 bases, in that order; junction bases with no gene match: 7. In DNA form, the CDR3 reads TGTGCCAGCTTATCCGGGACAGACTACGAGCAGTACTTC. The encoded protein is CASLSGTDYEQYF.

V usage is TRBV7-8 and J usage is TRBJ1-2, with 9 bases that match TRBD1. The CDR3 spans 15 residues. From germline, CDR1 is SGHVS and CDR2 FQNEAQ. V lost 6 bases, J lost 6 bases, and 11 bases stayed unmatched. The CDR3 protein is CASSINPQGANGYTF. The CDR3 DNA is TGTGCCAGCAGTATAAACCCACAGGGGGCAAATGGCTACACCTTC.

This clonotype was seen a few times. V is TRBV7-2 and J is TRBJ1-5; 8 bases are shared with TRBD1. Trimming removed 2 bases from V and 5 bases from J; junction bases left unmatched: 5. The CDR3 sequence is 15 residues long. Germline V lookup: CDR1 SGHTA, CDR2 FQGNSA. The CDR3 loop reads CASSLWGQADQPQHF. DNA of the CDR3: TGTGCCAGCAGCTTATGGGGACAGGCTGATCAGCCCCAGCATTTT.

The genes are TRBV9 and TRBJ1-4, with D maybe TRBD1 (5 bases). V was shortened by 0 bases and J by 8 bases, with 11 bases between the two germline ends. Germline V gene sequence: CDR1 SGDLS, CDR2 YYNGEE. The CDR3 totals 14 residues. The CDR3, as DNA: TGTGCCAGCAGCGTAGGGGCAGGGAACGAAAAACTGTTTTTT. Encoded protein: CASSVGAGNEKLFF.

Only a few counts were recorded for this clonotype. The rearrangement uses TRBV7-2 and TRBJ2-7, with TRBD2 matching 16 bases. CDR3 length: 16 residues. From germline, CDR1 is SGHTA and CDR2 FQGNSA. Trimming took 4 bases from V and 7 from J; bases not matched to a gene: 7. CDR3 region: CASSYTGTSGRGEQYF. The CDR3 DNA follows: TGTGCCAGCAGCTACACCGGGACTAGCGGGAGGGGGGAGCAGTACTTC.